The following is a T cell receptor (beta chain) sequence with its context. The sample comes from a study of blood T cell repertoires in COVID-19. Clones were sequenced by immunoSEQ multiplex PCR, and TCRdb holds only the in-frame ones, with some missing. The profile shows around 340,000 clones, 83% of them singletons. V lost 0 bases, J lost 5 bases, and 2 bases stayed unmatched. The CDR3 is 15 residues long. Germline CDR1 is MNHEY and CDR2 is SVGEGT. The chain is built from TRBV6-2 or TRBV6-3 and TRBJ2-1, with TRBD2 identical over 9 bases. The sequenced sample consisted of peripheral blood. The receptor's source is a young man with active or convalescent COVID-19. The CDR3 spells CASSYSRLADNEQFF. CDR3 DNA: TGTGCCAGCAGTTACTCGAGACTAGCGGACAATGAGCAGTTCTTC.